Listed here are 6 T cell receptor beta chains from one sample, sequenced in a study of T-cell reconstitution after alpha-beta-depleted transplantation in children. A TCRbeta library incorporating unique molecular identifiers was prepared. In TCRdb, the PCR reads were re-called with MiXCR into one record per CDR3 protein. The sample lists 700,000 to 850,000 distinct CDR3 sequences, approximately 15% occurring once. Sample: PBMCs, mostly from graft donor cells, taken 360 days after TCRalphabeta/CD19-depleted stem cell transplant. Receptors were obtained from a male patient under 18 who had a stem cell transplant for acute lymphoblastic leukemia, so the T cells may come from the graft donor.

The V and J genes are TRBV30 and TRBJ2-4; TRBD2 aligns across 9 bases. V shed 3 bases, J shed 0 bases, and the junction held 9 bases outside the gene matches. The CDR3 is 17 amino acids. The germline gives CDR1 GTSNPN, CDR2 SVGIG (reference sequence). The CDR3 DNA reads as TGTGCCTGGAGGGCAGCGGGAGGATCTATAGCCAAAAACATTCAGTACTTC. Residues: CAWRAAGGSIAKNIQYF.

V is TRBV3-1 and J is TRBJ2-1; TRBD2 aligns across 9 bases. The V gene end was trimmed by 1 base and the J gene end by 8 bases; junction bases not matched to a gene: 6. The CDR3 length is 15 residues. Germline V CDR1 and CDR2: LGHDT, YNNKEL (reference sequence). The chain's CDR3 is CASSQAGREGYEQFF. DNA of the CDR3: TGTGCCAGCAGCCAAGCCGGGCGGGAGGGGTATGAGCAGTTCTTC.

This clonotype was picked up many times. The V gene is TRBV6-5, the J gene TRBJ1-5, with a weak D call TRBD1 (5 bases). This CDR3 has 14 residues. V lost 3 bases to trimming and J lost 4 bases, with 10 bases between them. Germline V lookup: CDR1 MNHEY, CDR2 SVGAGI. The CDR3: CASSYGAGNQPQHF. The CDR3 coding sequence is TGTGCCAGCAGTTATGGGGCAGGAAATCAGCCCCAGCATTTT.

The gene calls are TRBV2 and TRBJ2-5, with 13 bases lining up with TRBD2. J was trimmed by 4 bases and V by 6 bases; bases with no gene match: 8. CDR3 length: 16 amino acids. CDR1 is SNHLY, CDR2 FYNNEI, per germline. The CDR3 DNA is TGTGCCAGCAGGGGAAGGACTAGCGGGAGCTTAGAGACCCAGTACTTC. Protein: CASRGRTSGSLETQYF.

CDR3 protein: CASRVAGGSSYEQYF. CDR3 nucleotide sequence: TGTGCCAGCAGGGTAGCGGGAGGTTCTTCCTACGAGCAGTACTTC. The V gene is TRBV27, the J gene TRBJ2-7; 10 positions match TRBD2. With V trimmed by 6 bases and J by 1 base, 6 bases remained unmatched. This CDR3 contains 15 residues. In germline, CDR1 is MNHEY, CDR2 SMNVEV (reference sequence).

The V call is TRBV29-1, the J call TRBJ2-7; D might be TRBD1 (6 bases). V was trimmed by 7 bases and J by 3 bases, leaving 16 bases between them. Germline V lookup: CDR1 SQVTM, CDR2 ANQGSEA. This CDR3 is built from 13 residues. CDR3 amino acids: CSAKTGLVYEQYF. CDR3 nucleotides: TGCAGCGCTAAAACAGGGCTAGTCTACGAGCAGTACTTC.